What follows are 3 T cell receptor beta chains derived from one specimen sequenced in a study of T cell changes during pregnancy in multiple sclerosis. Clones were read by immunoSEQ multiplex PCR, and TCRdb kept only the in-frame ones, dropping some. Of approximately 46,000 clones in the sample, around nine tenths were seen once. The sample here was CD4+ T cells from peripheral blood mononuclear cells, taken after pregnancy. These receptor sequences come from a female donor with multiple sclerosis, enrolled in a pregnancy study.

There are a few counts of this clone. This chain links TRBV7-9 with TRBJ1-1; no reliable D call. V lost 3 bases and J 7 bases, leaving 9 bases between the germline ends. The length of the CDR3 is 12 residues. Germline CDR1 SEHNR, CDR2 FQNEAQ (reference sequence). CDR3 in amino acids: CASSFERSEAFF. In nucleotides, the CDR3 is TGTGCCAGCAGCTTTGAACGGAGTGAAGCTTTCTTT.

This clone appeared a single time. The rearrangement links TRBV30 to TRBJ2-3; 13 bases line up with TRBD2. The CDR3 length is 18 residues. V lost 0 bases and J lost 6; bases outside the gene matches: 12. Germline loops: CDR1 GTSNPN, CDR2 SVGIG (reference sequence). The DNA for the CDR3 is TGTGCCTGGAGTGTACAGCGGACTAGCGGGAGTTTTACGGATACGCAGTATTTT. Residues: CAWSVQRTSGSFTDTQYF.

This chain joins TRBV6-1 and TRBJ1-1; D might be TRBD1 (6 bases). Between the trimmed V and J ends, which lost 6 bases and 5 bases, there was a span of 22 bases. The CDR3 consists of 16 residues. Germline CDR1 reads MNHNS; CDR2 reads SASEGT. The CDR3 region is CASRETGIQSWTEAFF. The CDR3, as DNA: TGTGCCAGCAGGGAAACAGGGATCCAAAGCTGGACTGAAGCTTTCTTT.